The clone carrying this T cell receptor beta chain appeared a single time. These data come from a study of T cell responses to AZD1222 COVID-19 vaccine. Study summary: Second doses were pooled across both intervals (about 4 or about 12 weeks).

Libraries were prepared by immunoSEQ multiplex PCR; TCRdb keeps only in-frame clonotypes and omits some of them. Of just under 95,000 clones in the sample, more than 70% are singletons; the top ten hold 13%. V was pared by 6 bases and J by 3 bases, with 3 bases of the junction left unmatched. The CDR3 has 13 residues. Germline CDR1 reads SNHLY; CDR2 reads FYNNEI. Sequencing was performed on peripheral blood, taken on day 0 of AZD1222 vaccination. The chain links TRBV2 to TRBJ1-1, with 8 bases that match TRBD1. The origin of this receptor is an adult in good health. CDR3: CASREDRDTEAFF. The DNA for the CDR3 is TGTGCCAGCAGGGAGGACAGGGACACTGAAGCTTTCTTT.